Described below is a single T cell receptor (beta chain) sequence and its context. The roughly 19-32 mg bulk tissue piece was not sorted before simultaneous RNA and DNA extraction. All tumor specimens exceeded 75% viable tumor cells. Trimming shortened V by 5 bases and J by 4 bases, and 18 bases separated the two germline ends. Germline V lookup: CDR1 SGHVS, CDR2 FQNEAQ. The CDR3 is 15 amino acids. This sample is part of a study of tumor-infiltrating lymphocytes in primary liver carcinoma. From roughly 0.55 ug of total RNA, TCR beta-specific cDNA was reverse-transcribed using a constant-region primer. Slightly modified ARM-PCR served as the procedure for the TCR beta libraries. These libraries came from three rounds of nested multiplex PCR. With TRBV1-TRBV30 forward primers and a C-beta reverse primer, the first two PCR rounds were run for approximately 9 cycles each. TCRdb ran MiXCR on the multiplex PCR reads and lists one entry per CDR3 protein. The sample contains some 55,000 distinct CDR3 sequences, around three quarters of which appear only once.

The chain is built from TRBV7-8 and TRBJ2-7, with D uncertain. The origin of this receptor is a man aged 35-49 years with primary liver carcinoma and hepatitis B virus infection. What was sequenced was liver tumor tissue from sampling region 2. The subset denotes: tumor region T2, inferior pole. In nucleotides, the CDR3 is TGTGCCAGCAGCCTGACTGATGGATTTTCATACGAGCAGTACTTC. This gives the protein CASSLTDGFSYEQYF.